This TCR beta chain was recorded in a study of control samples from healthy donors and cancer patients. About this clone itself: The same CDR3 can be traced to other DNA sequences in this sample.

TCRdb's copy holds only in-frame clones and misses some; the assay was immunoSEQ multiplex PCR. The table lists about 170,000 clones, around 90% of them singletons, with 9.5% to 15% in the top ten. Sequencing was carried out using blood. The receptor was isolated from a man aged 25-40 years in good health.

For the CDR3, the DNA is TGTGCCAGCAGCCCAGGCACCGGGGAGCTGTTTTTT. This translates into CASSPGTGELFF. The rearrangement uses TRBV7-3 and TRBJ2-2; D gene unclear. V gave up 5 bases and J gave up 4 bases, with 5 bases separating them. CDR1 and CDR2 (germline): SGHTA, FQGTGA. The CDR3 spans 12 residues.